This passage covers 25 T cell receptor beta chains from one sample sequenced in a study of blood T cell repertoires in COVID-19. Only in-frame clones appear in the TCRdb table, and some are missing; sequencing was by immunoSEQ multiplex PCR. The sample lists under 130,000 clones, about 76% occurring once. Sequenced input: peripheral blood. These receptors were collected from a man aged 80 or over with acute or convalescent COVID-19.

The chain is built from TRBV5-5 and TRBJ1-5; no firm D call. The germline gives CDR1 SGHKS, CDR2 YYEKEE (reference sequence). This CDR3 is 14 amino acids long. V lost 4 bases and J 0 bases, leaving 8 bases between the germline ends. The CDR3 region is CASSTGSSNQPQHF. The DNA for the CDR3 is TGTGCCAGCAGCACCGGGAGTAGCAATCAGCCCCAGCATTTT.

The table lists this clone with a count of one. The chain combines TRBV7-3 with TRBJ2-7, with 14 bases aligning to TRBD2. The CDR3 is 17 residues long. Germline CDR1 SGHTA, CDR2 FQGTGA. Unmatched junction bases numbered 11, after V lost 5 bases and J lost 5 bases. This CDR3 reads CASSPGLAGGLSHEQYF. CDR3 sequence (DNA): TGTGCCAGCAGCCCCGGACTAGCGGGAGGTTTAAGTCACGAGCAGTACTTC. Full variable domain (outside the CDR3, taken from reference TRBV7-3 and TRBJ2-7): GAGVSQTPSNKVTEKGKYVELRCDPISGHTALYWYRQSLGQGPEFLIYFQGTGAADDSGLPNDRFFAVRPEGSVSTLKIQRTERGDSAVYLCASSPGLAGGLSHEQYFGPGTRLTVT.

This sequence joins TRBV3-1 (or the pseudogene TRBV3-2) and TRBJ2-3; maybe TRBD1 (5 bases). Germline V gives CDR1 LGHDT, CDR2 YNNKEL (reference sequence). The germline V and J ends were trimmed by 0 bases and 1 base, with 8 bases remaining between them. The CDR3 is 15 amino acids. CDR3 protein: CASSQEQGRTDTQYF. The CDR3 nucleotides are TGTGCCAGCAGCCAAGAGCAGGGCCGCACAGATACGCAGTATTTT.

The chain has TRBV9 and TRBJ2-5; the match to TRBD2 covers 12 bases. The CDR3 contains 16 residues. Germline CDR1 is SGDLS and CDR2 is YYNGEE. V lost 0 bases and J lost 1; bases outside the gene matches: 1. CDR3 coding DNA: TGTGCCAGCAGCGTAGGGACTAGCGGGACCCAAGAGACCCAGTACTTC. It is translated as CASSVGTSGTQETQYF.

J is TRBJ2-1 and V is TRBV11-3; D may be TRBD2 (5 bases). The length of the CDR3 is 14 residues. The V gene's germline CDR1 is SGHNT and CDR2 YENEEA. Between the trimmed V and J ends, which lost 3 bases and 0 bases, there was a span of 6 bases. CDR3 sequence: CASSFGGSYNEQFF. DNA for the CDR3: TGTGCCAGCAGCTTCGGAGGCTCCTACAATGAGCAGTTCTTC.

As regards this clone: Its ends do not fully match the called genes, so a read error is possible. The chain has TRBV6-5 and TRBJ2-2; 9 bases match TRBD1. The CDR3 covers 15 residues. Germline V gives CDR1 MNHEY, CDR2 SVGAGI. The CDR3 region has the DNA TGTGCCAGCGGTTACAGGGGGCCGACCACCGGGGAGCTGTTTTTT. The encoded protein is CASGYRGPTTGELFF.

The chain joins TRBV2 to TRBJ2-2; no firm D call. This CDR3 region has 13 residues. The ends were cut back, 7 bases at V and 0 bases at J, with 6 bases in the middle. The germline CDR1 and CDR2 sequences are SNHLY and FYNNEI. The CDR3: CASNSPNTGELFF. The CDR3 DNA sequence: TGTGCCAGCAACTCCCCGAACACCGGGGAGCTGTTTTTT.

The chain uses TRBV29-1 and TRBJ2-1, with D tentatively TRBD2 (6 bases). The V gene lost 4 bases and the J gene lost 0 bases, with 10 bases spanning the gap. Germline assignment: CDR1 SQVTM and CDR2 ANQGSEA. The CDR3 runs to 14 residues. CDR3 bases: TGCAGCGTTGTTGTCGGGGGCTCCTACAATGAGCAGTTCTTC. It translates to CSVVVGGSYNEQFF.

The rearrangement uses TRBV28 and TRBJ1-5, with 11 nucleotides matching TRBD1. Germline V gene lookup returns CDR1 MDHEN and CDR2 SYDVKM. The CDR3 has 16 residues. J was trimmed by 7 bases and V by 2 bases; bases with no gene match: 7. The CDR3 spells CASSLGGTGGLQPQHF. CDR3 sequence (DNA): TGTGCCAGCAGTTTAGGCGGGACAGGGGGATTGCAGCCCCAGCATTTT.

This chain connects TRBV5-1 to TRBJ2-3; TRBD2 agrees at 10 bases. V lost 6 bases and J lost 5; bases outside the gene matches: 15. Germline V gene lookup returns CDR1 SGHRS and CDR2 YFSETQ. CDR3 length: 17 residues. CDR3 bases: TGCGCCAGCACACCGGGGGCTAGCGGGAGAAAGTTAGATACGCAGTATTTT. Protein sequence: CASTPGASGRKLDTQYF. Supplemented by reference TRBV5-1 and TRBJ2-3, the full variable domain reads KAGVTQTPRYLIKTRGQQVTLSCSPISGHRSVSWYQQTPGQGLQFLFEYFSETQRNKGNFPGRFSGRQFSNSRSEMNVSTLELGDSALYLCASTPGASGRKLDTQYFGPGTRLTVL.

V is TRBV5-1 and J is TRBJ2-7, with TRBD1 identical over 7 bases. The CDR3 runs 13 residues. Trimming took 5 bases from V and 3 from J; bases not matched to a gene: 5. The germline gives CDR1 SGHRS, CDR2 YFSETQ. The CDR3 region is CASSKRTGYEQYF. Written as DNA, the CDR3 is TGCGCCAGCAGTAAGAGGACAGGCTACGAGCAGTACTTC.

The chain combines TRBV24-1 with TRBJ2-7; 10 bases line up with TRBD1. From germline, CDR1 is KGHDR and CDR2 SFDVKD. CDR3 length: 18 amino acids. Trimming removed 12 bases from V and 1 base from J; junction bases left unmatched: 20. CDR3 protein: CAVTPRAFDRGLSYEQYF. The DNA for the CDR3 is TGTGCCGTCACCCCAAGGGCTTTCGACAGGGGGCTATCCTACGAGCAGTACTTC.

This sequence joins TRBV28 and TRBJ2-3; no definite D call. CDR1 is MDHEN, CDR2 SYDVKM, per germline. Trimming cost V 5 bases and J 2 bases, with 23 bases left between them. The CDR3 sequence is 18 residues long. As DNA, the CDR3 is TGTGCCAGCAGTCTAGACCCCGGCCGACCTGAGTCCACAGATACGCAGTATTTT. This gives the protein CASSLDPGRPESTDTQYF.

In its sample, this clone was seen a few times. J is TRBJ2-2 and V is TRBV7-9, with 14 bases matching TRBD2. V shed 4 bases and J 5 bases; nucleotides not matched to a gene: 6. CDR1 and CDR2 (germline): SEHNR, FQNEAQ (reference sequence). The CDR3 runs to 17 residues. CDR3 protein: CASSSGTSGSWTGELFF. In DNA, the CDR3 is TGTGCCAGCAGCTCCGGGACTAGCGGGAGCTGGACCGGGGAGCTGTTTTTT. The variable domain in full, with the rest retrieved from reference TRBV7-9 and TRBJ2-2, is DTGVSQNPRHKITKRGQNVTFRCDPISEHNRLYWYRQTLGQGPEFLTYFQNEAQLEKSRLLSDRFSAERPKGSFSTLEIQRTEQGDSAMYLCASSSGTSGSWTGELFFGEGSRLTVL.

The chain joins TRBV2 to TRBJ2-1, with D unresolved. The CDR3 has 14 residues. Trimming cost V 3 bases and J 5 bases, with 11 bases left between them. Germline-derived CDR1 and CDR2 are SNHLY and FYNNEI. The chain's CDR3 is CASSEGRYDNEQFF. CDR3 sequence (DNA): TGTGCCAGCAGTGAGGGCCGCTACGACAATGAGCAGTTCTTC.

This clone was seen only a few times. V and J are TRBV12-5 and TRBJ2-2, with 11 bases lining up with TRBD1. There are 14 residues in the CDR3. V lost 7 bases, J lost 7 bases, and 5 bases stayed unmatched. Looked up from germline, CDR1 is LGHNT and CDR2 is FRNRAP. CDR3 DNA: TGTGCTAGTGCCGGGACAGGGGGAATCGGGGAGCTGTTTTTT. Its protein is CASAGTGGIGELFF. The full variable domain, with the rest looked up from reference TRBV12-5 and TRBJ2-2, is DARVTQTPRHKVTEMGQEVTMRCQPILGHNTVFWYRQTMMQGLELLAYFRNRAPLDDSGMPKDRFSAEMPDATLATLKIQPSEPRDSAVYFCASAGTGGIGELFFGEGSRLTVL.

This sequence joins TRBV5-1 and TRBJ1-2, with 10 bases identical to TRBD1. Per germline, CDR1 SGHRS and CDR2 YFSETQ. CDR3 length: 14 residues. V shed 7 bases and J 2 bases; nucleotides not matched to a gene: 5. Written as DNA, the CDR3 is TGCGCCAGCGCGACAGGGGGCAGAAACTATGGCTACACCTTC. Encoded protein: CASATGGRNYGYTF. Full variable domain (missing parts from reference TRBV5-1 and TRBJ1-2): KAGVTQTPRYLIKTRGQQVTLSCSPISGHRSVSWYQQTPGQGLQFLFEYFSETQRNKGNFPGRFSGRQFSNSRSEMNVSTLELGDSALYLCASATGGRNYGYTFGSGTRLTVV.

The V and J genes are TRBV28 and TRBJ1-1, with D possibly TRBD1 on 6 matching bases. Deletions cut 3 bases from V and 8 bases from J, with 19 bases between. Per germline, CDR1 MDHEN and CDR2 SYDVKM. There are 15 residues in the CDR3. The CDR3 protein is CASSFQTGTRDEAFF. CDR3 bases: TGTGCCAGCAGTTTCCAGACCGGGACAAGGGACGAAGCTTTCTTT.

The chain is built from TRBV29-1 and TRBJ2-7; D perhaps matches TRBD2 (5 bases). The V gene's germline CDR1 is SQVTM and CDR2 ANQGSEA. Trimming removed 4 bases from V and 0 bases from J, with 13 bases in between. The CDR3 spans 14 residues. The CDR3 sequence is CSVAPRGSSYEQYF. Here the CDR3 DNA reads TGCAGCGTTGCCCCTCGTGGGAGCTCCTACGAGCAGTACTTC.

The CDR3 loop reads CASSTSDRVPLLMGTEAFF. Here the CDR3 DNA reads TGTGCCAGTAGTACTTCAGACAGGGTTCCCTTGTTGATGGGGACTGAAGCTTTCTTT. This chain links TRBV19 with TRBJ1-1, with TRBD1 identical over 7 bases. The germline V gene has CDR1 LNHDA and CDR2 SQIVND (reference sequence). The CDR3 contains 19 residues. J gave up 5 bases and V 4 bases, and 22 bases lay outside the gene matches.

In its sample, this clone was seen a few times. This chain uses TRBV5-1 with TRBJ1-4; D not certain. This CDR3 is 14 amino acids long. Germline assignment: CDR1 SGHRS and CDR2 YFSETQ. Between the trimmed V and J ends, which lost 3 bases and 7 bases, there was a span of 13 bases. CDR3: CASSSGLQTEKLFF. Written as DNA, the CDR3 is TGCGCCAGCAGCTCGGGTCTTCAAACTGAAAAACTGTTTTTT.

The gene calls are TRBV25-1 and TRBJ2-7; TRBD1 matches at 7 bases. V gave up 1 base and J gave up 1 base; unmatched junction bases: 7. This CDR3 has 16 amino acids. CDR1 and CDR2 (germline): MGHDK, SYGVNS. CDR3 sequence: CASSELKGAGSYEQYF. The CDR3 DNA reads TGTGCCAGCAGTGAATTAAAGGGGGCAGGGTCCTACGAGCAGTACTTC.

The V and J genes are TRBV7-9 and TRBJ2-5; 14 positions agree with TRBD2. From germline, CDR1 is SEHNR and CDR2 FQNEAQ (reference sequence). The V segment lost 3 bases and the J segment 5 bases; nucleotides outside the gene matches: 5. This CDR3 contains 16 residues. The CDR3 here is CASSFGTSGSSETQYF. Written as DNA, the CDR3 is TGTGCCAGCAGCTTTGGGACTAGCGGGAGTTCTGAGACCCAGTACTTC.

This clone has ten or more counts. The chain couples TRBV9 to TRBJ1-4; D possibly corresponds to TRBD1 (5 bases). Germline-derived CDR1 and CDR2 are SGDLS and YYNGEE. The CDR3 runs to 16 residues. The V and J ends lost 0 bases and 0 bases respectively, with 9 bases between them. CDR3 region: CASSVGAGTTNEKLFF. As DNA, the CDR3 is TGTGCCAGCAGCGTAGGGGCAGGGACAACTAATGAAAAACTGTTTTTT.

This chain joins TRBV2 and TRBJ1-1; D not resolved. Trimming shortened V by 7 bases and J by 5 bases, and 11 bases separated the two germline ends. The CDR3 extends over 12 amino acids. Germline CDR1 and CDR2: SNHLY and FYNNEI. CDR3 sequence: CASKLAGTEAFF. The CDR3, as DNA: TGTGCCAGCAAACTAGCGGGAACTGAAGCTTTCTTT.